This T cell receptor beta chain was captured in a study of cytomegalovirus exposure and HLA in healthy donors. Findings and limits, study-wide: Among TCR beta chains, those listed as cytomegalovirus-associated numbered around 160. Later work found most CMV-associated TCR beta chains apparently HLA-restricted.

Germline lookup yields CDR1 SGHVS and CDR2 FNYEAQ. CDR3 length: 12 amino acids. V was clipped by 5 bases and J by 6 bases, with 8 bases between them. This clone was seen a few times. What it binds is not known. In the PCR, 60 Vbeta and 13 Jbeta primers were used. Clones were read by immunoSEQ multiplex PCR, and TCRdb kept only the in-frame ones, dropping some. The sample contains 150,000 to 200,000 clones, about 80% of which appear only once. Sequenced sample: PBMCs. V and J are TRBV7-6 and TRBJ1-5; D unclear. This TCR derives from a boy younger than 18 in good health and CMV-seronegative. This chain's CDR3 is CASSPGGQPQHF. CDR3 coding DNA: TGTGCCAGCAGCCCCGGTGGTCAGCCCCAGCATTTT.